Presented here are 5 T cell receptor beta chains from one specimen sequenced in a study of cytotoxic CD8 clonotypes in ibrutinib-treated CLL. The assay was immunoSEQ multiplex PCR, and TCRdb's table has in-frame clones only and misses some. The sample has about 140,000 clones; 91% are singletons. The sample was PBMCs, taken after 12 months of ibrutinib treatment. The receptors originated from a human donor with chronic lymphocytic leukemia.

The J gene is TRBJ2-1, the V gene TRBV6-1; possibly TRBD1 for D (6 bases). The CDR3 runs to 13 residues. The germline V and J ends were trimmed by 5 bases and 4 bases, with 9 bases remaining between them. Germline-derived CDR1 and CDR2 are MNHNS and SASEGT. CDR3 protein: CASSHRDYNEQFF. DNA for the CDR3: TGTGCCAGCAGTCACAGGGATTACAATGAGCAGTTCTTC.

This chain uses TRBV28 with TRBJ2-3; 7 nucleotides agree with TRBD1. Losses at the gene ends were 5 bases for V and 5 bases for J; bases not matched to a gene: 13. The CDR3 extends over 16 amino acids. Per germline, CDR1 MDHEN and CDR2 SYDVKM. The CDR3 DNA is TGTGCCAGCAGTGTAGACAGGGAAGCTCTCCTAGATACGCAGTATTTT. Protein sequence: CASSVDREALLDTQYF.

The chain couples TRBV2 to TRBJ1-2; 7 bases are a match to TRBD1. This CDR3 region has 12 residues. Trimming took 10 bases from V and 4 from J; bases not matched to a gene: 6. Germline V gene data show CDR1 as SNHLY and CDR2 as FYNNEI. The CDR3 DNA reads as TGTGCCACCTCCCGGGACAGCTATGGCTACACCTTC. As protein: CATSRDSYGYTF.

The chain combines TRBV4-2 with TRBJ2-2, with D possibly being TRBD2 (5 bases). The CDR3 extends over 15 amino acids. Germline-derived CDR1 and CDR2 are LGHNA and YNFKEQ. The germline V and J ends were trimmed by 0 bases and 7 bases, with 12 bases remaining between them. Here the CDR3 DNA reads TGTGCCAGCAGCCAAGAGCTACTAGTTGGCGGGGAGCTGTTTTTT. It specifies CASSQELLVGGELFF.

The rearrangement joins TRBV2 to TRBJ2-7, with D uncertain. The V gene's germline CDR1 is SNHLY and CDR2 FYNNEI. The length of the CDR3 is 10 residues. The V end was cut by 6 bases, the J end by 5 bases, with 5 bases between. CDR3 coding DNA: TGTGCCAGCAGCACGGACGAGCAGTACTTC. Translation gives CASSTDEQYF.